Below, 24 T cell receptor beta chains from the same sample are listed, as sequenced in a study of T cells in Graves' hyperthyroidism and ophthalmopathy. The source material, RNA transcripts, was used to amplify TCR beta CDR3 regions. A set of HTBI primers served as the primers for a first-round RT-PCR of the TCR CDR3. TCRdb recomputed calls from the multiplex PCR reads with MiXCR, one row per CDR3 protein. Of hundreds of thousands of distinct CDR3 sequences in the sample, 35% to 40% were seen once. Material for sequencing was blood. Source of these receptors: a young man with Graves' hyperthyroidism.

The chain has TRBV12-3 or TRBV12-4 and TRBJ2-3; the match to TRBD1 covers 7 bases. V dropped 5 bases and J dropped 3; count of bases not matched to a gene: 8. This CDR3 is 15 amino acids long. The chain's CDR3 is CASSITGDSTDTQYF. In nucleotides, the CDR3 is TGTGCCAGCAGTATTACAGGGGATAGTACAGATACGCAGTATTTT.

The chain is built from TRBV25-1 and TRBJ1-5; no clear D. This CDR3 is 14 amino acids long. The V gene's germline CDR1 is MGHDK and CDR2 SYGVNS. The V and J ends lost 3 bases and 4 bases respectively, with 10 bases between them. CDR3 residues: CASSEGRNNQPQHF. Here the CDR3 DNA reads TGTGCCAGCAGTGAGGGCAGGAATAATCAGCCCCAGCATTTT.

As concerns this clonotype: An end of the junction differs from the germline gene, which may be a read error. The chain joins TRBV29-1 to TRBJ2-3, with 9 bases fitting TRBD2. CDR1 is SQVTM and CDR2 is ANQGSEA in the germline V gene. The CDR3 length is 14 residues. The CDR3 spells CSVAGGGETGTQYF. The CDR3 coding sequence is TGCAGCGTGGCTGGCGGGGGGGAGACAGGTACGCAGTATTTT.

As for this clonotype: A much larger clonotype is one base distant, so this may be a read error. The chain is built from TRBV11-2 and TRBJ2-5; D ambiguous. V was clipped by 9 bases and J by 1 base, with 15 bases between them. Germline-derived CDR1 and CDR2 are SGHAT and FQNNGV. This CDR3 has 14 residues. CDR3 DNA: TGTGCCAGTAGTGCCTTGGAAGGCCAAGAGACCCAGTACTTC. Translation: CASSALEGQETQYF.

At least ten counts were recorded for this clonotype. This rearrangement joins TRBV7-9 to TRBJ1-6; D is undetermined. Trimming stripped 0 bases from V and 7 bases from J, with 4 bases between. CDR1 SEHNR and CDR2 FQNEAQ come from the germline V gene (reference sequence). This CDR3 comprises 13 residues. This CDR3 is CASSLAGNSPLHF. Here the CDR3 DNA reads TGTGCCAGCAGCTTAGCAGGGAATTCACCCCTCCACTTT.

This clonotype was found a few times. The chain couples TRBV25-1 to TRBJ1-6; perhaps TRBD1 as D (5 bases). Per the germline V gene, CDR1 is MGHDK and CDR2 is SYGVNS. CDR3 size: 14 residues. V was clipped by 6 bases and J by 9 bases, with 15 bases between them. DNA for the CDR3: TGTGCCAGCAGCCCGGACACGGCCGGTTCACCCCTCCACTTT. Its translation: CASSPDTAGSPLHF.

J is TRBJ1-5 and V is TRBV29-1, with D tentatively TRBD1 (6 bases). Trimming stripped 4 bases from V and 5 bases from J, with 18 bases between. This CDR3 contains 15 residues. Looked up from germline, CDR1 is SQVTM and CDR2 is ANQGSEA. The DNA of the CDR3 is TGCAGCGTTGGTGGTTGGGGGGGCAGGGATCAGCCCCAGCATTTT. Protein sequence: CSVGGWGGRDQPQHF.

The chain employs TRBV7-9 and TRBJ2-2, with 8 bases lining up with TRBD2. V lost 6 bases, J lost 6 bases, and 9 bases stayed unmatched. There are 15 residues in the CDR3. The V gene's germline CDR1 is SEHNR and CDR2 FQNEAQ (reference sequence). CDR3 sequence: CASRLSGSGPGELFF. The CDR3 DNA sequence: TGTGCCAGCAGACTCAGCGGGAGTGGGCCCGGGGAGCTGTTTTTT.

The V gene is TRBV10-3, the J gene TRBJ1-2, with a weak D call TRBD1 (6 bases). Germline V CDR1 and CDR2: ENHRY, SYGVKD. This CDR3 contains 15 residues. V shed 6 bases and J shed 4 bases, with 18 bases lying between them. The CDR3 nucleotides are TGTGCCATCAGCCAGCCCCAGGGGTCTTCCTATGGCTACACCTTC. Amino acids: CAISQPQGSSYGYTF.

This clonotype came up many times. The junction and the germline gene differ at one end; a read error may be behind it. The V gene is TRBV9, the J gene TRBJ2-6; D gene ambiguous. The CDR3 is 14 amino acids. CDR1 is SGDLS and CDR2 is YYNGEE in the germline V gene. The CDR3 nucleotides are TGTGCCAGCAGTGTAGGGTCTGGGGCCAACGTCCTGACTTTC. Encoded protein: CASSVGSGANVLTF.

This clonotype was detected only once. V is TRBV7-7 and J is TRBJ2-7; D is possibly TRBD2 (6 bases). CDR1 and CDR2 from the germline V gene are SSHAT and FNYEAQ (reference sequence). The CDR3 totals 12 residues. V dropped 3 bases and J dropped 9 bases, with 12 bases sitting between them. The CDR3 region is CASSLAGNGQYF. DNA for the CDR3: TGTGCCAGCAGCTTGGCGGGGAACGGGCAGTACTTC.

The table lists this clonotype with many counts. This sequence joins TRBV12-3 or TRBV12-4 and TRBJ1-1, with TRBD1 matching 8 bases. V dropped 5 bases and J dropped 3; count of bases not matched to a gene: 11. The CDR3 is 16 amino acids. The CDR3 is CASSPTAGTGDTEAFF. For the CDR3, the DNA is TGTGCCAGCAGTCCCACCGCCGGGACAGGAGACACTGAAGCTTTCTTT.

This clonotype was recorded many times. The gene calls are TRBV10-3 and TRBJ2-2; D perhaps matches TRBD2 (6 bases). Germline V gene lookup returns CDR1 ENHRY and CDR2 SYGVKD. The CDR3 covers 14 residues. V was shortened by 11 bases and J by 5 bases, with 18 bases between the two germline ends. For the CDR3, the DNA is TGTGCCGCCTGTCCGGGACTCTTGACCGGGGAGCTGTTTTTT. Translating it yields CAACPGLLTGELFF.

This clonotype was seen more than once but under ten times. The chain employs TRBV20-1 and TRBJ1-1; D is ambiguous. Germline V CDR1 and CDR2: DFQATT, SNEGSKA (reference sequence). Trimming took 6 bases from V and 0 from J, leaving 17 bases between them. The CDR3 sequence is 15 residues long. The CDR3 DNA sequence: TGCAGTGCCCCAGACCCTAAAGAGGTGAACACTGAAGCTTTCTTT. Translating it yields CSAPDPKEVNTEAFF.

This sequence joins TRBV10-3 and TRBJ2-2; D remains unclear. Per the germline V gene, CDR1 is ENHRY and CDR2 is SYGVKD. The CDR3 runs 14 residues. Trimming removed 4 bases at V and 8 bases at J, with 14 bases between. CDR3 sequence reads: CAISASTVGGELFF. CDR3 DNA: TGTGCCATCAGTGCCAGCACCGTCGGGGGGGAGCTGTTTTTT.

This chain links TRBV7-6 with TRBJ1-5; D not resolved. V was pared by 2 bases and J by 7 bases, with 12 bases between. The germline CDR1 and CDR2 sequences are SGHVS and FNYEAQ. CDR3 length equals 14 residues. For the CDR3, the DNA is TGTGCCAGCAGCTTAACCGGGCTAGACCAGCCCCAGCATTTT. It specifies CASSLTGLDQPQHF.

Only a few counts were recorded for this clonotype. CDR3 amino acids: CASKAEGSTDTQYF. DNA of the CDR3: TGTGCCAGTAAAGCGGAGGGGAGCACAGATACGCAGTATTTT. The chain has TRBV19 and TRBJ2-3; a possible D gene is TRBD2 (6 bases). Trimming shortened V by 7 bases and J by 0 bases, and 11 bases separated the two germline ends. The CDR3 is 14 amino acids. Looked up from germline, CDR1 is LNHDA and CDR2 is SQIVND (reference sequence).

This clonotype has a handful of counts. A clone one base away is much larger, so this may be a read error. This chain joins TRBV15 and TRBJ1-1; 9 nucleotides align to TRBD1. This CDR3 is 14 amino acids long. V was clipped by 6 bases and J by 6 bases; unmatched bases: 8. Germline lookup yields CDR1 LNHNV and CDR2 YYDKDF (reference sequence). CDR3 coding DNA: TGTGCCACCAGAGGACCGGGACAGGGCCCTGAAGCTTTCTTT. Translation gives CATRGPGQGPEAFF.

Concerning this clonotype: This sequence may be a read error, since a much larger clone differs from it by one base. J is TRBJ1-1 and V is TRBV20-1; a possible D gene is TRBD1 (6 bases). This CDR3 has 14 amino acids. Germline V gene data show CDR1 as DFQATT and CDR2 as SNEGSKA (reference sequence). V lost 4 bases and J lost 3, with 15 bases in between. Here the CDR3 DNA reads TGCAGTGCTATCAACAGGGTAACGGACACTGAAGCTTTCTTT. Amino acids: CSAINRVTDTEAFF.

CDR3 amino acids: CSEAGGAYGYTF. In nucleotides, the CDR3 is TGCAGTGAGGCGGGCGGGGCTTATGGCTACACCTTC. This rearrangement joins TRBV29-1 to TRBJ1-2, with D possibly matching TRBD1 (5 bases). The germline V gene encodes CDR1 SQVTM and CDR2 ANQGSEA. This CDR3 is built from 12 residues.

This clonotype appeared a few times. This chain links TRBV7-2 with TRBJ2-7; possible D gene TRBD2, 5 bases. The CDR3 runs to 14 residues. The V end was cut by 3 bases, the J end by 0 bases, with 9 bases between. In germline, CDR1 is SGHTA, CDR2 FQGNSA. This CDR3 is CASSLRDLSYEQYF. The DNA of the CDR3 is TGTGCCAGCAGCTTGAGGGATCTCTCCTACGAGCAGTACTTC.

This clonotype was picked up many times. The chain combines TRBV7-2 with TRBJ1-5, with D tentatively TRBD1 (5 bases). Germline CDR1 reads SGHTA; CDR2 reads FQGNSA. V gave up 5 bases and J gave up 0 bases, with 17 bases separating them. CDR3 size: 17 residues. CDR3 residues: CASSRRGGPDSNQPQHF. In DNA form, the CDR3 reads TGTGCCAGCAGCCGCCGTGGGGGTCCGGATAGCAATCAGCCCCAGCATTTT.

The chain has TRBV6-1 and TRBJ2-2, with a weak D call TRBD2 (6 bases). The CDR3 contains 12 residues. V was trimmed by 3 bases and J by 7 bases, leaving 6 bases between them. Per the germline V gene, CDR1 is MNHNS and CDR2 is SASEGT. The DNA of the CDR3 is TGTGCCAGCAGTGAGACTAGCGGGGAGCTGTTTTTT. It translates to CASSETSGELFF.

This clonotype was seen more than once but under ten times. The rearrangement uses TRBV6-5 and TRBJ2-7, with TRBD1 matching 8 bases. Looked up from germline, CDR1 is MNHEY and CDR2 is SVGAGI. The trim removed 4 bases at V and 5 bases at J, leaving 4 bases unmatched. This CDR3 is built from 13 residues. The CDR3 nucleotides read TGTGCCAGCAGTTGGACAGGGTTGGACGAGCAGTACTTC. It codes for CASSWTGLDEQYF.